This T cell receptor beta chain was captured by sequencing in a study of T cells expressing NK-cell markers. Overall study context: Most of the eight sequenced donors were HCMV-seropositive; one was seronegative.

Germline V gene data show CDR1 as SGHRS and CDR2 as YFSETQ. This CDR3 comprises 14 residues. A 5'RACE template switching approach incorporating UMIs was used to make TCR beta cDNA. TCRdb re-called the 5' RACE reads; one entry per CDR3 protein, DNA not given. The sample features approximately 550,000 distinct CDR3 sequences, with roughly 3.6% in its top ten. The chain has TRBV5-1 and TRBJ2-1; as DNA is missing, the TRBD1 call by TCRdb cannot be tested. The sample comprised blood T cells: a sorted CD56 or NKG2C T cell subset, CD4+ or CD8+ T cells, or bulk PBMC T cells (not recorded which). The receptor was derived from a man between 18 and 29 years old in good health. This CDR3 is CASSIGHSPTEQFF. The full variable domain, completed using reference TRBV5-1 and TRBJ2-1, is KAGVTQTPRYLIKTRGQQVTLSCSPISGHRSVSWYQQTPGQGLQFLFEYFSETQRNKGNFPGRFSGRQFSNSRSEMNVSTLELGDSALYLCASSIGHSPTEQFFGPGTRLTVL.